This T cell receptor (beta chain) is from a study of blood T cells in healthy people across ages. General study results and limits: Long-lived donors exceeded aged donors in naive CD4+ cells and diversity.

The second PCR ran roughly 7 to 11 cycles with a sample-barcoded 5' primer and J-beta primers. The template-switch adaptor, which had 12 random nucleotides, put a tag on each cDNA molecule. Individual samples furnished no less than 3 million CDR3-containing paired-end reads apiece. TCRdb fed the 5' RACE reads into MiXCR, producing one record per CDR3 protein. The repertoire holds 700,000 or so distinct CDR3 sequences, with about 20% as singletons. Per sample, a minimum of 6.5 million PBMCs were isolated. Points on this clonotype: Its antigen remains unknown.

CDR1 and CDR2 (germline): SGHRS, YFSETQ. This CDR3 is built from 17 residues. V lost 5 bases to trimming and J lost 0 bases, with 20 bases between them. The chain carries TRBV5-1 and TRBJ1-2; TRBD1 might be the D (6 bases). This receptor was obtained from a man in his 70s in good health. Sequenced material: blood. Here the CDR3 reads CASRQPPGQPANYGYTF. The CDR3 DNA follows: TGCGCCAGCAGACAACCTCCGGGACAACCAGCTAACTATGGCTACACCTTC.